This T cell receptor beta chain was observed in a study of early stage breast cancer tumors. Germline V gene data show CDR1 as SGHDN and CDR2 as FVKESK. Trimming cost V 6 bases and J 0 bases, with 17 bases left between them. The CDR3 has 16 residues. Repertoires were generated with immunoSEQ multiplex PCR, while TCRdb's copy carries only in-frame clones and drops some. The sample records more than 65,000 clones, over 80% being singletons. This chain uses TRBV14 with TRBJ1-2; perhaps TRBD1 as D (5 bases). The material sequenced was blood. This TCR derives from a person aged 40 to 49 with breast cancer. CDR3 region: CASSPPGHPANYGYTF. Here the CDR3 DNA reads TGTGCCAGCAGTCCACCCGGACACCCGGCTAACTATGGCTACACCTTC.